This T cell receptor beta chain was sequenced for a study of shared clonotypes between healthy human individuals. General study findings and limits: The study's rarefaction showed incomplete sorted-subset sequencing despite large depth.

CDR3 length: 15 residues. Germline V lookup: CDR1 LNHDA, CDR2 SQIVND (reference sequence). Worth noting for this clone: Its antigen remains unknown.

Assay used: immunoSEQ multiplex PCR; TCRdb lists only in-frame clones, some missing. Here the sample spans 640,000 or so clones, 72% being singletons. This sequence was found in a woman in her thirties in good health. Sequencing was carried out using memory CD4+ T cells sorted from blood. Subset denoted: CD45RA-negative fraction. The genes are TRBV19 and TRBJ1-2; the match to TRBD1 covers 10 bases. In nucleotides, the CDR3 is TGTGCTACTCAGCCTCGGGACAGGGGATACTATGGCTACACCTTC. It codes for CATQPRDRGYYGYTF.